The T cell receptor beta chain described here comes from a study of T cells in Graves' hyperthyroidism and ophthalmopathy (dated by TCRdb to between 2019 and 2020). About the study as a whole: Peripheral blood was collected at initial diagnosis, before any treatment. The 100 discovery patients were divided at random into training and test sets in a 7:3 ratio. Thyroid tissue and blood T-cell repertoires from about six Graves' hyperthyroidism patients were also compared in the study. After sampling, hyperthyroidism patients received methimazole starting at 30 mg daily, and ophthalmopathy patients received high-dose intravenous methylprednisolone. Prospective prediction of ophthalmopathy was tested in an independent validation cohort consisting of fewer than 20 hyperthyroidism patients and 15 to 17 patients who later progressed to ophthalmopathy. To identify TCR V-J signatures that set the groups apart, the researchers used a discovery cohort of about a hundred patients, made up of roughly 45 with Graves' ophthalmopathy and around 58 with stable Graves' hyperthyroidism. The paper describes TCR Vbeta CDR3 sequencing of 135 peripheral blood samples, made up of roughly 45 ophthalmopathy patients, roughly 80 hyperthyroidism patients and roughly 17 progressor patients.

The TCR beta CDR3 regions were amplified from the RNA transcripts. For the first round of RT-PCR on the TCR CDR3, the HTBI primer set was used together with the Qiagen OneStep RT-PCR kit. A second multiplex PCR round built the libraries, followed by size selection and purification. The libraries were sequenced on an Illumina HiSeq2000 using paired-end 100 bp reads. As for the original processing: SOAPnuke was used to process the raw data, with reads discarded if the reads contained adapters or uncalled bases, had a mean Phred below 15, or lacked an exact constant-primer or identifier match. COPE v1.2.5 was used to merge the high-quality paired reads, and each unique nucleotide sequence was defined as a clonotype. MiTCR v1.1 was used to align the clonotypes against IMGT TRBV, TRBD and TRBJ reference segments. Analysis was restricted to V-J combinations with a frequency above 0.0001, which covered 99% to 99.2% of repertoires. The TCS score was defined as the ratio of F50 (clonal expansion) to E x V (chaos), calculated using BLOSUM62-based TCRdist between CDR3 peptides within each V-J. Welch's t-statistics and random forest reduced roughly 530 V-J features to some 14, which were used in a naive Bayes classifier (R e1071). TCRdb took the public reads, trimmed them with fastp at Q25, ran MiXCR for clone calling and kept in-frame beta chains. Each entry merges the rows of one CDR3 protein and shows their most common DNA and genes. In this record, the V and J calls reflect TCRdb's handling and not the investigators' own analysis. The sample yields some 560,000 distinct CDR3 sequences; 15% to 17% were counted once. Approximately 7.4% of the sample is taken by the ten largest.

The junction carries 17 bases between V and J, which are trimmed by 5 bases and 7 bases respectively. The CDR3 measures 14 amino acids from cysteine to phenylalanine. Just CDR3 DNA is preserved here, 42 bases in frame from base 1. This clonotype was recorded at least ten times. Which antigen it targets is not known. No much larger clonotype is one base removed from it; base qualities were not supplied. General findings and caveats noted by the study authors: During validation, the model predicted progression to ophthalmopathy a median of about 6.5 months ahead of onset, with roughly 65% sensitivity and about 72% specificity. Most expanded thyroid clonotypes (frequency above 0.001) were also detected in blood, suggesting blood repertoires may reflect thyroid immune responses. No statistical method was used to fix the sample size in advance, and group allocation was not hidden from the investigators. A 13 V-J signature model separated ophthalmopathy from stable hyperthyroidism, with roughly 88% sensitivity and 81.08% specificity in cross-validation and 80%/75% in testing.

Graves' hyperthyroidism was defined as stable when no progression to ophthalmopathy occurred over 18 months of follow-up. Hyperthyroidism patients were newly diagnosed, had a disease duration of under 2 months, and were aged 18 to 65 years. Patients with uncontrolled infections, other autoimmune diseases, pregnancy or lactation were excluded. Diagnoses relied on clinical symptoms, serum thyroxine and TRAb, thyroid ultrasound and orbital computed tomography. PBMCs were isolated from 8 to 10 ml of fresh peripheral blood by Ficoll-Paque density gradient centrifugation. Total RNA was extracted using Trizol reagent, and RNA quality was assessed on an Agilent 2100 Bioanalyzer.

Material: blood. The chain uses TRBV12-3 or TRBV12-4 and TRBJ1-2; TRBD1 is a weak D gene call, 6 bases matching. The clonotype was recovered from a woman aged 25 to 39 with Graves' hyperthyroidism. The CDR3 corresponds to CASSQQGRAFGYTF. In nucleotide form, the sequence is TGTGCCAGCAGTCAACAGGGTCGAGCCTTTGGCTACACCTTC.